These T cell receptor beta chains were read from a single sample in a study of Ad26.COV2.S vaccination and SARS-CoV-2 variants. Method: immunoSEQ multiplex PCR; TCRdb's copy keeps in-frame clones and lacks some. The sample lists just over 350,000 clones, about 92% occurring once. The sample in question was peripheral blood, obtained after recovery from COVID-19. The receptors were gathered from a human donor who had recovered from COVID-19. Both conserved end residues are part of each CDR3. The D gene is left open where the match is weak. Only some rows state a clone size, as once, few, many or a class for expanded clones.

clone size	V gene	D gene	J gene	CDR3 protein	CDR3 DNA
NA	TRBV5-1	NA	TRBJ2-1	CASSLMGPPIDYEQFF	TGCGCCAGCAGCTTGATGGGACCCCCGATTGACTATGAGCAGTTCTTC
few	TRBV6-1	NA	TRBJ2-4	CASSEWGLLNIQYF	TGTGCCAGCAGTGAATGGGGGTTATTAAACATTCAGTACTTC
NA	TRBV29-1	TRBD1	TRBJ1-2	CSGGTGDGYTF	TGCAGCGGTGGGACAGGGGATGGCTACACCTTC
NA	TRBV2	NA	TRBJ1-5	CASSPYSNQPQHF	TGTGCCAGCAGTCCCTATAGCAATCAGCCCCAGCATTTT
NA	TRBV7-8	NA	TRBJ1-1	CASSANAYTEAFF	TGTGCCAGCAGCGCAAACGCATACACCGAAGCTTTCTTT
NA	TRBV5-1	NA	TRBJ1-4	CASSLGQENEKLFF	TGCGCCAGCAGCTTGGGGCAGGAGAATGAAAAACTGTTTTTT
NA	TRBV6-5	NA	TRBJ2-2	CASSYRATGELFF	TGTGCCAGCAGTTACAGGGCTACCGGGGAGCTGTTTTTT
NA	TRBV18	TRBD2	TRBJ2-1	CASSPLAAEDNEQFF	TGTGCCAGCTCACCCCTAGCGGCGGAAGACAATGAGCAGTTCTTC
NA	TRBV6-1	NA	TRBJ2-7	CASSEARRATYEQYF	TGTGCCAGCAGTGAAGCAAGGAGGGCCACCTACGAGCAGTACTTC
NA	TRBV27	NA	TRBJ1-1	CASTPVSAPNTEAFF	TGTGCCAGCACCCCTGTGAGCGCCCCGAACACTGAAGCTTTCTTT
NA	TRBV6-5	TRBD1	TRBJ1-2	CASSLGTGVYGYTF	TGTGCCAGCAGTTTGGGGACAGGGGTATATGGCTACACCTTC
NA	TRBV7-7	TRBD1	TRBJ2-7	CASSLSAGQGYEQYF	TGTGCTAGCAGCTTAAGTGCTGGACAGGGCTACGAGCAGTACTTC
NA	TRBV9	NA	TRBJ2-3	CASSPTTDTDTQYF	TGTGCCAGCAGCCCTACCACCGACACAGATACGCAGTATTTT
NA	TRBV6-5	NA	TRBJ2-7	CASSYSQGWMYEQYF	TGTGCCAGCAGTTACTCACAGGGATGGATGTACGAGCAGTACTTC
NA	TRBV4-3	TRBD1	TRBJ2-7	CASSPEGDSYEQYF	TGCGCCAGCAGCCCAGAGGGGGACAGCTACGAGCAGTACTTC
NA	TRBV7-3	TRBD1	TRBJ1-4	CASSLTGGAVTNEKLFF	TGTGCCAGCAGCTTGACAGGGGGCGCGGTTACTAATGAAAAACTGTTTTTT
once	TRBV28	NA	TRBJ2-2	CASSRGSVTGELFF	TGTGCCAGCAGTCGAGGCAGCGTCACCGGGGAGCTGTTTTTT
NA	TRBV5-1	TRBD1	TRBJ1-2	CASSSTPGQGAGYGYTF	TGCGCCAGCAGCTCAACCCCGGGACAGGGGGCGGGCTATGGCTACACCTTC
once	TRBV27	TRBD2	TRBJ2-3	CASSLAGGRLTDTQYF	TGTGCCAGCAGTCTAGCGGGGGGAAGGTTAACAGATACGCAGTATTTT
NA	TRBV9	NA	TRBJ1-4	CASSVLSGAGEKLFF	TGTGCCAGCAGCGTATTGTCAGGGGCGGGTGAAAAACTGTTTTTT
NA	TRBV18	NA	TRBJ1-5	CASSPGSNQPQHF	TGTGCCAGCTCACCAGGTAGCAATCAGCCCCAGCATTTT
NA	TRBV5-6	NA	TRBJ1-1	CASRRTNTEAFF	TGTGCCAGCAGGAGAACGAACACTGAAGCTTTCTTT
NA	TRBV11-2	TRBD1	TRBJ1-3	CASSFPPATGDSGNTIYF	TGTGCCAGCAGCTTCCCCCCGGCCACAGGGGACTCTGGAAACACCATATATTTT
once	TRBV27	NA	TRBJ2-1	CASSSGNGEQFF	TGTGCCAGCAGTTCTGGAAATGGTGAGCAGTTCTTC
NA	TRBV7-2	NA	TRBJ2-1	CASSFIPRADTGQFF	TGTGCCAGCAGCTTCATCCCGAGGGCGGACACGGGGCAGTTCTTC
NA	TRBV6-2/TRBV6-3	NA	TRBJ1-4	CASSYSGQTGEKLFF	TGTGCCAGCAGTTACTCAGGACAGACGGGAGAAAAACTGTTTTTT
NA	TRBV7-8	NA	TRBJ1-1	CASSYYLQGFTEAFF	TGTGCCAGCAGCTACTACCTCCAGGGTTTCACTGAAGCTTTCTTT
NA	TRBV9	TRBD2	TRBJ2-3	CASSAAGSVAGGTDTQYF	TGTGCCAGCAGCGCTGCGGGGTCCGTAGCGGGCGGCACAGATACGCAGTATTTT
NA	TRBV19	NA	TRBJ1-2	CASRPTGSSDYGYTF	TGTGCCAGTAGACCTACCGGGAGCTCAGACTATGGCTACACCTTC
NA	TRBV7-8	NA	TRBJ2-7	CASSSREFSFLQYF	TGTGCCAGCAGCTCCCGAGAATTTAGTTTTCTGCAGTACTTC
once	TRBV19	TRBD1	TRBJ1-1	CASSIEGQRNTEAFF	TGTGCCAGTAGTATAGAGGGACAGAGGAACACTGAAGCTTTCTTT
few	TRBV7-8	NA	TRBJ2-5	CASSLGTKETQYF	TGTGCCAGCAGCTTAGGGACAAAAGAGACCCAGTACTTC
NA	TRBV5-8	NA	TRBJ1-2	CASSSPAGGILYGYTF	TGTGCCAGCAGCTCCCCTGCGGGGGGGATACTCTATGGCTACACCTTC
NA	TRBV13	TRBD1	TRBJ2-5	CASSSNPGTEQETQYF	TGTGCCAGCAGCTCCAACCCTGGGACAGAACAAGAGACCCAGTACTTC
NA	TRBV20-1	NA	TRBJ1-1	CSASPGGNTEAFF	TGCAGTGCTAGTCCGGGAGGGAACACTGAAGCTTTCTTT
NA	TRBV11-2	TRBD2	TRBJ2-1	CASNPMLGLAAKNHEQFF	TGTGCCAGCAACCCCATGCTGGGACTAGCGGCCAAGAATCATGAGCAGTTCTTC
NA	TRBV18	NA	TRBJ2-6	CASSPERAGANVLTF	TGTGCCAGCTCACCAGAGAGGGCTGGGGCCAACGTCCTGACTTTC
NA	TRBV2	TRBD1	TRBJ1-1	CASTQGKRTEAFF	TGTGCCAGCACACAGGGGAAACGCACTGAAGCTTTCTTT
NA	TRBV11-3	NA	TRBJ2-3	CASSRIRRKGDTDTQYF	TGTGCCAGCAGCCGAATTCGACGGAAGGGGGACACAGATACGCAGTATTTT
once	TRBV3-1/TRBV3-2	NA	TRBJ2-6	CASSQRAATMGANVLTF	TGTGCCAGCAGCCAAAGGGCAGCGACGATGGGGGCCAACGTCCTGACTTTC
NA	TRBV5-6	NA	TRBJ2-2	CASSSGTGELFF	TGTGCCAGCAGCTCAGGGACCGGGGAGCTGTTTTTT
NA	TRBV9	NA	TRBJ2-7	CASSVSPRGYEQYF	TGTGCCAGCAGCGTAAGTCCCCGGGGCTACGAGCAGTACTTC
NA	TRBV27	NA	TRBJ1-1	CASSLSRGPNTEAFF	TGTGCCAGCAGTTTATCCAGGGGCCCGAACACTGAAGCTTTCTTT
NA	TRBV18	TRBD1	TRBJ1-1	CASSPPGGTEAFF	TGTGCCAGCTCACCTCCAGGGGGGACTGAAGCTTTCTTT
NA	TRBV19	TRBD1	TRBJ1-1	CASTVTGTPYTEAFF	TGTGCCAGTACCGTGACAGGGACGCCCTACACTGAAGCTTTCTTT
once	TRBV5-5	TRBD2	TRBJ2-5	CASSLEVAGGPSQETQYF	TGTGCCAGCAGCTTGGAAGTAGCGGGGGGGCCATCCCAAGAGACCCAGTACTTC
NA	TRBV5-1	NA	TRBJ1-5	CASSLGVNQPQHF	TGCGCCAGCAGTTTAGGGGTCAATCAGCCCCAGCATTTT
NA	TRBV7-9	NA	TRBJ1-5	CASSLGVGGVQPQHF	TGTGCCAGCAGCTTAGGAGTGGGGGGGGTTCAGCCCCAGCATTTT
NA	TRBV5-1	TRBD2	TRBJ2-2	CASSLSVRGAGELFF	TGCGCCAGCAGCTTGTCCGTGCGGGGGGCCGGGGAGCTGTTTTTT
few	TRBV7-8	NA	TRBJ1-6	CASSLGGGRLLNSPLHF	TGTGCCAGCAGCTTAGGGGGGGGACGCTTGCTTAATTCACCCCTCCACTTT
NA	TRBV5-4	NA	TRBJ1-1	CASSFSGLGTEAFF	TGTGCCAGCAGCTTCTCAGGCCTGGGGACTGAAGCTTTCTTT